This T cell receptor (beta chain) was obtained from a study of OX40 agonist ivuxolimab in advanced cancers. Study background: Hepatocellular carcinoma, melanoma, renal cell or head and neck cancer occurred in dose-escalation patients. Males comprised around four fifths of the group, whose mean age was roughly 64 years (range roughly 20 to 85).

V lost 0 bases and J 8 bases, leaving 7 bases between the germline ends. Germline-derived CDR1 and CDR2 are SEHNR and FQNEAQ (reference sequence). The CDR3 totals 13 residues. The method was immunoSEQ multiplex PCR; TCRdb's version includes in-frame clones alone and lacks a portion of them. This table holds over 45,000 clones, about 93% found once. The source is an adult with an advanced solid tumor such as melanoma, head and neck, liver or kidney cancer. V is TRBV7-9 and J is TRBJ2-2; no reliable D call. The sequences come from CD4+ or CD8+ T cells sorted from blood, collected in a trial of the OX40 agonist ivuxolimab. This CDR3 is CASSLAARGELFF. DNA for the CDR3: TGTGCCAGCAGCTTAGCGGCCCGAGGGGAGCTGTTTTTT.